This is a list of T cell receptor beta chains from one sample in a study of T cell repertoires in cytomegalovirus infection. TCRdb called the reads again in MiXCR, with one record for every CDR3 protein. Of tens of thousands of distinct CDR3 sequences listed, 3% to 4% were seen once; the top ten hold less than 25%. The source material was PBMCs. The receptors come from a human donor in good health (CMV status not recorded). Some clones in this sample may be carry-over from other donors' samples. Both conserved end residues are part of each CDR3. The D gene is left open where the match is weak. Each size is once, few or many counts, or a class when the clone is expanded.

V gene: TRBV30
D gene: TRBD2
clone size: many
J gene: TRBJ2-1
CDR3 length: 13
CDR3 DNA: TGTGCCTGGAACGGCGGGGGAAACAATGAGCAGTTCTTC
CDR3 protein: CAWNGGGNNEQFF

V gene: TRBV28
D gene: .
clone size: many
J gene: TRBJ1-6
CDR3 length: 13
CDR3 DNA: TGTGCCAGCAGCCCGTGGTCGAATTCACCCCTCCACTTT
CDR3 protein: CASSPWSNSPLHF

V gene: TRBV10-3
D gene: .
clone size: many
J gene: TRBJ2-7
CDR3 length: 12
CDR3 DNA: TGTGCCATCAGTAAGGGGGGATACGAGCAGTACTTC
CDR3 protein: CAISKGGYEQYF

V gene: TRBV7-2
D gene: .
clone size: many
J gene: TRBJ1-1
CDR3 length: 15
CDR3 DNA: TGTGCCAGCAGCCCGAGTGGGGACTGGTACTCTGAAGCTTTCTTT
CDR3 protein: CASSPSGDWYSEAFF

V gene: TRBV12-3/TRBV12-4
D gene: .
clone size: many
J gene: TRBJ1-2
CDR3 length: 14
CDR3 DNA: TGTGCCAGCAGTGAGGGAACAGCACTCTATGGCTACACCTTC
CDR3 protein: CASSEGTALYGYTF

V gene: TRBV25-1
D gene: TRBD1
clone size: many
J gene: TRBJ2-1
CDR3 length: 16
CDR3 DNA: TGTGCCAGCAGTGAAGCCCCGGGACAGGGGGACAATGAGCAGTTCTTC
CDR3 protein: CASSEAPGQGDNEQFF

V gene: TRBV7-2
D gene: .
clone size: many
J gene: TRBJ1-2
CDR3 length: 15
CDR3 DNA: TGTGCCAGCAGCTTAAAATCCCCCGCCGGCGGTGGCTACACCTTC
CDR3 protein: CASSLKSPAGGGYTF

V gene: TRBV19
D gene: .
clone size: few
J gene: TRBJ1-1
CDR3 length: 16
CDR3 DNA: TGTGCCAGTAGTATAAGGGGAGGACATCGGAGGGCTGAAGCTTTCTTT
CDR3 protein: CASSIRGGHRRAEAFF

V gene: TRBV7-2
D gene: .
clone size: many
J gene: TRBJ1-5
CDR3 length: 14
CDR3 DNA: TGTGCCAGCAGCTTAAGCGGGAGGAATCAGCCCCAGCATTTT
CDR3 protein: CASSLSGRNQPQHF

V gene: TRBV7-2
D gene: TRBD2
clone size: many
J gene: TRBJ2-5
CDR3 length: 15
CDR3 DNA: TGTGCCAGCAGCTTTGTAGCGGGCAAGCAAGAGACCCAGTACTTC
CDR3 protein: CASSFVAGKQETQYF